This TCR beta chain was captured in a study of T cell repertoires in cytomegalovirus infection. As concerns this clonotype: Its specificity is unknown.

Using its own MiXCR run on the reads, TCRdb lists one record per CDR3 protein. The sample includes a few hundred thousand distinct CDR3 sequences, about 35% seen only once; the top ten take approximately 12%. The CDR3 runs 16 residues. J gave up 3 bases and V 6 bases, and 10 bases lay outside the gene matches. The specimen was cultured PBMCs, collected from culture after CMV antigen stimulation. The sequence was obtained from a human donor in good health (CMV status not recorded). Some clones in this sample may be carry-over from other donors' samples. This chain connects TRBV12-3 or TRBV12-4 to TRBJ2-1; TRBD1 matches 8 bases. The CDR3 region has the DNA TGTGCCAGCAGATCCGACAGGGGACTTCGCTACAATGAGCAGTTCTTC. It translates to CASRSDRGLRYNEQFF.